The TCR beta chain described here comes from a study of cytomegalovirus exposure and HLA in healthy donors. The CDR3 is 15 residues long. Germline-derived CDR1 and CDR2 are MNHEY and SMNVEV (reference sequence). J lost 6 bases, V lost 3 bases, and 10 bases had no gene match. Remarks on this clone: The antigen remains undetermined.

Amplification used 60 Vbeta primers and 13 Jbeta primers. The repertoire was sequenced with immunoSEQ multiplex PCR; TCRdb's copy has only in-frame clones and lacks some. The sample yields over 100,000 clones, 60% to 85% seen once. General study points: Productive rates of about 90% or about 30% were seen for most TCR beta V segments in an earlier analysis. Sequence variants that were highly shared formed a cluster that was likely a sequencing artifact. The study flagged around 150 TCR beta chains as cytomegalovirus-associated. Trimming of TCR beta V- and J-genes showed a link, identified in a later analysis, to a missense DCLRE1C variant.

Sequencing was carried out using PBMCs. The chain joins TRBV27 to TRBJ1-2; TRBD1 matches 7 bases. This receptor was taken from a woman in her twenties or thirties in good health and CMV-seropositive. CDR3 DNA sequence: TGTGCCAGCAGTTTCAGACAGGGTCCCTCTAATGGCTACACCTTC. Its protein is CASSFRQGPSNGYTF.